These T cell receptor beta chains were read from a single sample in a study of control samples from healthy donors and cancer patients. Clones were read by immunoSEQ multiplex PCR, and TCRdb kept only the in-frame ones, dropping some. The sample carries roughly 160,000 clones, roughly 94% recorded once. The sequencing sample was made of PBMCs. Receptor source: a man in his sixties with colorectal cancer. The conserved cysteine and the conserved F or W are not part of the CDR3 here. The order of the fields is J gene, V gene, CDR3 protein.

J: TRBJ1-2
V: TRBV2
CDR3: ASSAQGGLYGYT

J: TRBJ2-1
V: TRBV6-6
CDR3: ASSPDRGEQF

J: TRBJ2-6
V: TRBV24-1
CDR3: ATSPRPRAGIGTSGANVLT

J: TRBJ2-5
V: TRBV5-1
CDR3: ASSGTTQETQY

J: TRBJ2-7
V: TRBV7-9
CDR3: ASSSGLAAYEQY

J: TRBJ1-2
V: TRBV19
CDR3: ASSITRTNGYT

J: TRBJ2-1
V: TRBV5-4
CDR3: ASSPSGGPTHEQF

J: TRBJ1-6
V: TRBV19
CDR3: ASGQHNSPLH

J: TRBJ2-3
V: TRBV19
CDR3: ASSISRGGDTQY

J: TRBJ1-5
V: TRBV18
CDR3: ASSLGMSGGNQPQH

J: TRBJ2-1
V: TRBV21-1
CDR3: ASSKRTSGYNEQF

J: TRBJ2-7
V: TRBV5-1
CDR3: ASSLNGGALDEQY

J: TRBJ2-5
V: TRBV19
CDR3: ASSMMPGAWETQY

J: TRBJ1-1
V: TRBV9
CDR3: ASSDYKNTEAF

J: TRBJ2-7
V: TRBV11-3
CDR3: ASSLAGRVTEQY

J: TRBJ2-7
V: TRBV30
CDR3: ASARGFAYEQY

J: TRBJ1-4
V: TRBV4-3
CDR3: ASSPGQYNEKLF

J: TRBJ1-1
V: TRBV9
CDR3: ASSVELGGRGTEAF

J: TRBJ2-7
V: TRBV19
CDR3: ASSLAGQSSYEQY

J: TRBJ1-2
V: TRBV5-5
CDR3: ASSDTPSGQGSYGYT

J: TRBJ1-2
V: TRBV6-2/TRBV6-3
CDR3: ASSYQLYGGYT

J: TRBJ1-2
V: TRBV18
CDR3: ASSPTDSYGYT

J: TRBJ1-3
V: TRBV19
CDR3: AAGQGFRGNTIY

J: TRBJ1-5
V: TRBV6-2/TRBV6-3
CDR3: ASIPGQGAWFQPQH

J: TRBJ1-6
V: TRBV4-3
CDR3: ASSQAFPLSSYNSPLH

J: TRBJ1-3
V: TRBV28
CDR3: ASSLSGNTIY

J: TRBJ1-1
V: TRBV6-2/TRBV6-3
CDR3: ASSYSGARTEAF

J: TRBJ2-7
V: TRBV5-1
CDR3: ASSLGAGNSYEQY

J: TRBJ1-1
V: TRBV3-1/TRBV3-2
CDR3: ASSYSRNTEAF

J: TRBJ1-3
V: TRBV6-6
CDR3: ASLQPTSGNTIY

J: TRBJ1-1
V: TRBV9
CDR3: ASSGDTMNTEAF